This TCR beta chain stems from a study of spatial heterogeneity in lung cancer. Overall study: The study consistently detected more beta-chain than alpha-chain sequences. General study points: Ubiquitous expanded tumor TCRs showed up in blood more at resection than follow-up.

Sample time point: sample taken at primary tumor resection. The input material, whole RNA from tumor, nontumor lung or frozen PBMC, was sequenced unsorted. The cohort: over 65 early-stage, untreated non-small cell lung cancer patients. A unique molecular identifier was carried by every single TCR cDNA molecule. MiXCR was run by TCRdb on the 5' RACE reads, yielding one entry per CDR3 protein. Altogether about 18,000 distinct CDR3 sequences are present, 15% to 20% being singletons, with the ten largest covering about 14%. V was pared by 5 bases and J by 1 base, with 2 bases of the junction left unmatched. CDR3 size: 15 residues. Germline assignment: CDR1 MNHEY and CDR2 SVGAGI. On this clonotype itself: Its matching antigen is unknown.

The chain couples TRBV6-5 to TRBJ2-3; 11 bases line up with TRBD2. This material consisted of PBMCs, taken at surgery. The receptor was isolated from a male donor with early-stage non-small cell lung cancer. DNA of the CDR3: TGTGCCAGCAGTCAACTAGCGGGGGGCACAGATACGCAGTATTTT. This translates into CASSQLAGGTDTQYF.